The clone carrying this TCR beta chain was seen just once. Study processing details: The assay estimated nucleated cells by amplifying reference gene primers. Clones were read by immunoSEQ multiplex PCR, and TCRdb kept only the in-frame ones, dropping some. V and J calls and clone size come straight from that table; D and trimming were deduced from the DNA. This table holds 400,000 to 500,000 clones, 70% to 90% found once. The sample belongs to a study of blood T cell repertoires in COVID-19. About the study: Acute and convalescent COVID-19 samples came from the United States, Italy and Spain.

Participant age was roughly 18 to 95 years, and participants resided in approximately 24 US areas. This CDR3 has 14 amino acids. J gave up 0 bases and V 5 bases, and 4 bases lay outside the gene matches. The germline CDR1 and CDR2 sequences are SGHVS and FNYEAQ. The V gene is TRBV7-6, the J gene TRBJ2-7; 7 nucleotides align to TRBD2. The sequence derives from a woman younger than 35 who had been exposed to COVID-19. The source material was PBMCs or T cells enriched from blood (not recorded which). DNA of the CDR3: TGTGCCAGCAGCCCCGGGACTATCTCCTACGAGCAGTACTTC. It yields the protein CASSPGTISYEQYF.